This is a list of T cell receptor beta chains from one sample in a study of cytomegalovirus exposure and HLA in healthy donors. The data were produced by immunoSEQ multiplex PCR, yet TCRdb's version contains in-frame clones alone and is incomplete. The sample carries tens of thousands of clones, more than 75% recorded once. The sample taken for sequencing was PBMCs. The receptors here all came from a male donor in good health and CMV-seropositive. The CDR3 runs from the conserved cysteine through the conserved F or W. The D gene is left open where the match is weak. Size tells how often a clone was seen (once, few, many) or the class of an expanded clone, and some rows leave it out.

j_call,v_call,d_call,clone_size,cdr3_nt,cdr3_aa
TRBJ1-1,TRBV5-1,.,.,TGCGCCAGCAGCCAAGACCGCCGAGGGACTGAAGCTTTCTTT,CASSQDRRGTEAFF
TRBJ1-3,TRBV28,.,.,TGTGCCAGCAGTTTAATCGGCCAGCGCTCTGGAAACACCATATATTTT,CASSLIGQRSGNTIYF
TRBJ2-2,TRBV15,TRBD1,.,TGTGCCATCGGAAGGACAGGGGGAACCGGGGAGCTGTTTTTT,CAIGRTGGTGELFF
TRBJ1-2,TRBV27,TRBD1,.,TGTGCCAGCAGTCCAACGGACAGGGGGTCCAACTATGGCTACACCTTC,CASSPTDRGSNYGYTF
TRBJ1-2,TRBV19,TRBD1,.,TGTGCCAGTAGTATATCGGGACAGGGTGGAGGCTACACCTTC,CASSISGQGGGYTF
TRBJ1-2,TRBV11-2,TRBD1,.,TGTGCCAGCAGCCTTAGGACAGGGGTAAACTATGGCTACACCTTC,CASSLRTGVNYGYTF
TRBJ2-3,TRBV4-2,TRBD2,.,TGTGCCAGCAGCCAAAAAACTAGCGGGGGGATAGATACGCAGTATTTT,CASSQKTSGGIDTQYF
TRBJ2-7,TRBV9,.,.,TGTGCCAGCAGCGTAGATGATAGCGGATACGAGCAGTACTTC,CASSVDDSGYEQYF
TRBJ1-2,TRBV7-9,.,.,TGTGCCAGCAGCATAGGACGGGAGGGTGGCTACACCTTC,CASSIGREGGYTF
TRBJ1-4,TRBV7-2,.,.,TGTGCCAGCAGCACGACGGGGGGCGCGGAAAAACTGTTTTTT,CASSTTGGAEKLFF
TRBJ2-7,TRBV11-2,TRBD1,once,TGTGCCAGCAGCTTAAGGGGACAGGGAGTGAGCGAGCAGTACTTC,CASSLRGQGVSEQYF
TRBJ1-1,TRBV28,TRBD1,.,TGTGCCAGCAGTTTATGGGCCCGGGACAGGGCTCCTGAAGCTTTCTTT,CASSLWARDRAPEAFF
TRBJ1-5,TRBV9,TRBD1,.,TGTGCCAGCAGCCACGGACAGGGGAACCAGCCCCAGCATTTT,CASSHGQGNQPQHF
TRBJ2-1,TRBV5-1,.,once,TGCGCCAGCAGCTTGGAGTCAGAACGCGGTGAGCAGTTCTTC,CASSLESERGEQFF
TRBJ2-5,TRBV27,TRBD1,few,TGTGCCAGCAGTTCTACTAAAATACAGGGGGCCGGAGAGACCCAGTACTTC,CASSSTKIQGAGETQYF
TRBJ2-7,TRBV6-6,.,once,TGTGCCAGCAGTTACTCGACGGGTATGTACGAGCAGTACTTC,CASSYSTGMYEQYF
TRBJ2-1,TRBV5-6,.,.,TGTGCCAGCAGCTTCTCGCTAAACTCTTACAATGAGCAGTTCTTC,CASSFSLNSYNEQFF
TRBJ2-7,TRBV7-9,.,.,TGTTCCAGCAGCTTCGACTCGCCTCAGCTCGAGCAGTACTTC,CSSSFDSPQLEQYF
TRBJ2-1,TRBV14,.,.,TGTGCCAGCAGCCAAGGCAGAGTAGCCCCGGTTGGGTACAATGAGCAGTTCTTC,CASSQGRVAPVGYNEQFF
TRBJ2-5,TRBV11-3,.,.,TGTGCCAGCAGCTTAGAGATGGGGGCGCGGGAGACCCAGTACTTC,CASSLEMGARETQYF
TRBJ2-7,TRBV18,.,.,TGTGCCAGCTCGCTACCGCCGGACAAGTCCTACGAGCAGTACTTC,CASSLPPDKSYEQYF
TRBJ2-1,TRBV5-1,TRBD1,.,TGCGCCAGCAGCGTGACGACAGGGCCCTACTACAATGAGCAGTTCTTC,CASSVTTGPYYNEQFF
TRBJ2-1,TRBV5-1,.,.,TGCGCCAGCAGCTTGGGGGCCTCCTACAATGAGCAGTTCTTC,CASSLGASYNEQFF
TRBJ2-5,TRBV6-5,TRBD1,few,TGTGCCAGCAGTGCGGACAGGGGGGTAGGAGAGACCCAGTACTTC,CASSADRGVGETQYF
TRBJ2-5,TRBV18,TRBD1,few,TGTGCCAGCTCACCAGACAGGGGCGGGGAGACCCAGTACTTC,CASSPDRGGETQYF
TRBJ2-3,TRBV7-9,TRBD1,.,TGTGCCAGCAGCAGGAACCGGGACAGGTCCGCAGATACGCAGTATTTT,CASSRNRDRSADTQYF
TRBJ2-1,TRBV6-4,.,.,TGTGCCAGCAGTGACTCTAGCGGCTCCTACAATGAGCAGTTCTTC,CASSDSSGSYNEQFF
TRBJ1-3,TRBV11-2,TRBD1,.,TGTGCCAGCAGCCAACGGGACAGTAGTACTGGAAACACCATATATTTT,CASSQRDSSTGNTIYF
TRBJ2-7,TRBV5-1,TRBD2,.,TGCGCCAGCAGCACCACTAGCGGGGGGGCCCCCGAGCAGTACTTC,CASSTTSGGAPEQYF
TRBJ1-1,TRBV7-9,.,.,TGTGCCAGCAGCCCTTTGAACACTGAAGCTTTCTTT,CASSPLNTEAFF
TRBJ1-4,TRBV6-1,.,.,TGTGCCAGCAGTGATGAGAGTAATGAAAAACTGTTTTTT,CASSDESNEKLFF
TRBJ2-7,TRBV4-3,.,.,TGCGCCAGCAGTCAAGTCCAGGGTATCTACGAGCAGTACTTC,CASSQVQGIYEQYF